This record concerns one T cell receptor (beta chain) sequence. No cognate antigen has been identified for it. Base qualities are not recorded, but no much larger clone differs from it by a single base. The transplants used related donors with nonmyeloablative bone marrow transplantation, and mixed chimerism in the human trials was transient. Thawed PBMCs were FACS-sorted into unstimulated Tregs (CD4+CD25+CD127-), CD4+ non-Tregs (CD4+CD25-), CD4 cells and CD8 cells. Patients were several combined kidney and bone marrow transplant recipients from the ITN036ST trial, and only these trial subjects had samples available. Healthy control blood was processed to PBMCs with a Ficoll density gradient and then cryopreserved, whereas patient PBMCs were collected both before and after transplant. For TCRbeta CDR3 sequencing, genomic DNA was extracted from sorted cells using the QIAGEN DNeasy Blood and Tissue Kit. High-throughput TCRbeta CDR3 sequencing, including PCR amplification with bias correction and internal controls, was performed commercially through immunoSEQ. In the authors' own workflow: Unique productive TCRbeta sequences were defined by CDR3 nucleotide sequence when primers matched and otherwise by CDR3 amino acid sequence together with Vbeta and Jbeta genes. Sorting error was corrected by removing sequences shared between sorted populations at a frequency ratio of 2:1 or less, and the remaining shared sequences were assigned to the higher population. A sequence counted as donor-reactive if, in CFSE-low cells, the sequence had a frequency of at least 0.01% and was expanded at least 5-fold compared with unstimulated cells. Jensen-Shannon divergence calculated on the top 100 TCRbeta sequences ranked by frequency was used to measure repertoire divergence. For samples with multiple sequencing runs, sorting error was corrected separately for each run before the runs were pooled. TCRdb holds this immuneACCESS table with in-frame rearrangements only. Some clones are missing; in checked studies, unresolved V genes explain under half, and the rest has no known cause. That table gives V, J and clone size, and the DNA gave D and trimming. The sample table holds 50,000 or so clones, of which about 92% were seen once. Of the sample, roughly 16% is held by the ten largest clones.

The entry originates in a study of Tregs in tolerant kidney transplant recipients (dated by TCRdb to between 2018 and 2020). Regarding the research as a whole: The study used TCRbeta sequencing to identify donor-specific regulatory T cells before combined kidney and bone marrow transplantation, then tracked those cells after transplant. The investigation overall reported the following: PCR primers changed over time for some patients, so nucleotide-level comparison across those patients' samples was not possible. Biological reproducibility was not examined directly, but technical replication error appeared to be minimal. Donor-specific Treg expansion exceeded global Treg expansion in tolerant patients, suggesting antigen-driven rather than nonspecific expansion. The study was limited by small patient numbers, and the findings need validation in larger populations and under other immunosuppression protocols. The most biologically relevant and donor-specific TCRbeta repertoire appeared to be identified by expanding Tregs with activated donor B cells.

There are 16 amino acids in the CDR3, from cysteine to phenylalanine inclusive. Solely the CDR3 DNA is kept, with 48 bases framed from the first base. Germline trimming amounts to 2 bases on V and 6 bases on J, with 4 as the count of junction bases outside the gene matches. CDR1 MDHEN and CDR2 SYDVKM are derived from the germline V gene. The specimen comprised CD8+ T cells from blood (PBMCs), sampled 12 months after the transplant. This receptor was taken from a human patient who received a combined kidney and bone marrow transplant. Following transplantation, part of the T cell population may be supplied by the graft donor rather than the patient. This chain is built from TRBV28 and TRBJ2-2; 12 bases in the junction line up with TRBD1. The CDR3 region has the sequence CASSLVGDRGPGELFF. The DNA reads as follows: TGTGCCAGCAGTTTAGTGGGGGACAGGGGGCCCGGGGAGCTGTTTTTT.